Following are 8 T cell receptor beta chains from one sample sequenced in a study of blood T cell repertoires in COVID-19. Method: immunoSEQ multiplex PCR; TCRdb's copy keeps in-frame clones and lacks some. Here the sample spans about 150,000 clones, around 88% being singletons. Sequenced sample: peripheral blood. The receptors shown here come from a man aged 60 to 69 with active or convalescent COVID-19.

The rearrangement uses TRBV28 and TRBJ2-3; TRBD2 matches at 7 bases. Germline CDR1 is MDHEN and CDR2 is SYDVKM. This CDR3 spans 12 amino acids. The junction had 4 bases not matched to a gene; V was cut back by 6 bases and J by 7 bases. CDR3 region: CASRLSGNTQYF. For the CDR3, the DNA is TGTGCCAGCAGGCTCAGCGGGAATACGCAGTATTTT.

The chain carries TRBV27 and TRBJ1-4, with 7 bases aligning to TRBD1. The CDR3 length is 13 residues. J was trimmed by 5 bases and V by 6 bases; bases with no gene match: 3. Germline-derived CDR1 and CDR2 are MNHEY and SMNVEV (reference sequence). CDR3 in DNA: TGTGCCAGCAGGGGACAGCAGAATGAAAAACTGTTTTTT. Amino acid sequence: CASRGQQNEKLFF.

This chain joins TRBV6-5 and TRBJ1-6; TRBD1 matches 7 bases. The CDR3 runs 15 residues. The V gene end was trimmed by 2 bases and the J gene end by 10 bases; junction bases not matched to a gene: 8. The germline V gene encodes CDR1 MNHEY and CDR2 SVGAGI. CDR3 coding DNA: TGTGCCAGCAGTTACGAGGGGGCGGTGAGATCACCCCTCCACTTT. It specifies CASSYEGAVRSPLHF.

The chain carries TRBV5-4 and TRBJ1-2; 8 nucleotides match TRBD1. CDR1 SGHNT and CDR2 YYREEE come from the germline V gene (reference sequence). The CDR3 has 15 residues. Trimming took 4 bases from V and 4 from J; bases not matched to a gene: 9. The CDR3 DNA is TGTGCCAGCAGCCCTGGACAGGGACCTGCCTATGGCTACACCTTC. This sequence encodes CASSPGQGPAYGYTF. The full variable domain, with the rest looked up from reference TRBV5-4 and TRBJ1-2, is ETGVTQSPTHLIKTRGQQVTLRCSSQSGHNTVSWYQQALGQGPQFIFQYYREEENGRGNFPPRFSGLQFPNYSSELNVNALELDDSALYLCASSPGQGPAYGYTFGSGTRLTVV.

The genes are TRBV27 and TRBJ2-3; 9 bases line up with TRBD1. Germline assignment: CDR1 MNHEY and CDR2 SMNVEV (reference sequence). This CDR3 has 14 amino acids. Unmatched junction bases numbered 7, after V lost 8 bases and J lost 4 bases. The CDR3 loop is CASSLQGASDTQYF. In DNA, the CDR3 is TGTGCCAGCTCCCTACAGGGGGCATCAGATACGCAGTATTTT.

This clone was detected once. V gene TRBV7-8 combines with J gene TRBJ2-7; 9 bases fit TRBD1. Unmatched junction bases numbered 10, after V lost 6 bases and J lost 7 bases. Germline CDR1 is SGHVS and CDR2 is FQNEAQ. The CDR3 length is 14 residues. This CDR3 is CASRKGQGPGEQYF. CDR3 nucleotide sequence: TGTGCCAGCAGGAAGGGACAGGGCCCTGGGGAGCAGTACTTC.

The genes are TRBV5-6 and TRBJ2-7, with TRBD1 matching 10 bases. This CDR3 contains 16 residues. Germline trimming cut 0 bases from V and 5 bases from J; bases unmatched to any gene: 8. Per the germline V gene, CDR1 is SGHDT and CDR2 is YYEEEE. CDR3 amino acids: CASSLALGQGFHEQYF. The CDR3 coding sequence is TGTGCCAGCAGCTTGGCCCTGGGACAGGGGTTCCACGAGCAGTACTTC.

The rearrangement joins TRBV5-4 to TRBJ1-1; 7 bases align to TRBD1. J lost 0 bases, V lost 4 bases, and 9 bases had no gene match. The CDR3 spans 16 residues. Germline V gives CDR1 SGHNT, CDR2 YYREEE (reference sequence). CDR3 sequence (DNA): TGTGCCAGCAGCCCCCTACCCAGGGGGATGAACACTGAAGCTTTCTTT. Residues: CASSPLPRGMNTEAFF.